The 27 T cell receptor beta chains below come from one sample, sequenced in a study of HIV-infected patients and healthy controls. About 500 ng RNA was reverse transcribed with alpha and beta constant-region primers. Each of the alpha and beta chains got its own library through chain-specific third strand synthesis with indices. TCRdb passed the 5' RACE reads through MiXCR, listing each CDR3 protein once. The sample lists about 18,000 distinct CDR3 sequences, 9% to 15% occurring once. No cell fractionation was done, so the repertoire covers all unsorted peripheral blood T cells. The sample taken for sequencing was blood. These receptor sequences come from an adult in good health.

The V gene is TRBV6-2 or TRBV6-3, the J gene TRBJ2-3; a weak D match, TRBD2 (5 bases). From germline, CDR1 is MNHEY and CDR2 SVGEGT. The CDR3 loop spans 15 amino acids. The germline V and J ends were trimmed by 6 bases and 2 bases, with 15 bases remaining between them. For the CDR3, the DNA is TGTGCCAGCAGCAAAAAGAGGCGGGTCACAGATACGCAGTATTTT. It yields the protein CASSKKRRVTDTQYF.

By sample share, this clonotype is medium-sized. CDR3 in DNA: TGCAGTGCTATAGACCCTCCCGAGCAGTTCTTC. Translation: CSAIDPPEQFF. The J gene is TRBJ2-1, the V gene TRBV20-1; unclear D gene. The CDR3 totals 11 residues. Trimming left V 4 bases short and J 10 bases short, with 11 bases between. Per the germline V gene, CDR1 is DFQATT and CDR2 is SNEGSKA (reference sequence).

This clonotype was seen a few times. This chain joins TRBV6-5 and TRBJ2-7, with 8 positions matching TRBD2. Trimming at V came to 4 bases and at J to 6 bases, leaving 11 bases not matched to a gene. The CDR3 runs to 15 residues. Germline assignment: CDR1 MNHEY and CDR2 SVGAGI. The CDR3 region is CASSLTERGSGEQYF. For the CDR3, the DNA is TGTGCCAGCAGTTTGACGGAGCGGGGGAGCGGCGAGCAGTACTTC.

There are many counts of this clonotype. CDR3: CASSLGGGDEKLFF. The CDR3 region has the DNA TGCGCCAGCAGCCTAGGGGGCGGTGATGAAAAACTGTTTTTT. This chain joins TRBV5-1 and TRBJ1-4, with 7 bases aligning to TRBD1. The junction had 6 bases not matched to a gene; V was cut back by 4 bases and J by 6 bases. The CDR3 sequence is 14 residues long. CDR1 and CDR2 (germline): SGHRS, YFSETQ.

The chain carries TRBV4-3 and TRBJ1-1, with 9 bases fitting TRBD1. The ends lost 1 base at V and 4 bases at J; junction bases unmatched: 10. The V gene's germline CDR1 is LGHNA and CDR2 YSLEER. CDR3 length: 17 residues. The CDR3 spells CASSQGGGTGRFTEAFF. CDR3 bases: TGCGCCAGCAGCCAAGGGGGAGGGACAGGGAGATTCACTGAAGCTTTCTTT.

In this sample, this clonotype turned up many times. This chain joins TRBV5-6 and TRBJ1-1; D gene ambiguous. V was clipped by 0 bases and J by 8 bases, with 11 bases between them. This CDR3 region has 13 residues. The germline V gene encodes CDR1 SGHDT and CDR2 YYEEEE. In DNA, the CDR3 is TGTGCCAGCAGCTTGGGGCCGGGGTTGGAAGCTTTCTTT. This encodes CASSLGPGLEAFF.

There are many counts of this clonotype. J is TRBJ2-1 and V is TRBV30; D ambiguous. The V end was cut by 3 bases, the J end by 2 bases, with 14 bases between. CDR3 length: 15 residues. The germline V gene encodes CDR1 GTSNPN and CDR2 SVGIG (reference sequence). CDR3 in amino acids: CAWRGIPLPYNEQFF. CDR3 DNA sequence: TGTGCCTGGAGGGGGATTCCGCTCCCCTACAATGAGCAGTTCTTC.

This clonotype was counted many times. CDR3 DNA sequence: TGTGCCATCAGTGTCTCAGGGATCGAGCAGTACTTC. Its protein product is CAISVSGIEQYF. The rearrangement uses TRBV10-3 and TRBJ2-7, with D possibly being TRBD1 (5 bases). The CDR3 is made up of 12 amino acids. V lost 4 bases and J 6 bases, leaving 10 bases between the germline ends. CDR1 and CDR2 (germline): ENHRY, SYGVKD.

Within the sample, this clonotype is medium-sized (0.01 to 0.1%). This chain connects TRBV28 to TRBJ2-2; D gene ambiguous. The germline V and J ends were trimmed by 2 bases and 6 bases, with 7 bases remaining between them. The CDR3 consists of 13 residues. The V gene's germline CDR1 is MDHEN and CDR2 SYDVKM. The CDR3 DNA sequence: TGTGCCAGCAGTTTAACGGCGTCCGGGGAGCTGTTTTTT. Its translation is CASSLTASGELFF.

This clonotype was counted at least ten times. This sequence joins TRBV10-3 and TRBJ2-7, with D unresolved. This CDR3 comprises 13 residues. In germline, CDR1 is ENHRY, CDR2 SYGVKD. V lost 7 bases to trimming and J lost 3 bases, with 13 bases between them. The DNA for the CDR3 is TGTGCCATCACACCGAGACCGGTCTACGAGCAGTACTTC. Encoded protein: CAITPRPVYEQYF.

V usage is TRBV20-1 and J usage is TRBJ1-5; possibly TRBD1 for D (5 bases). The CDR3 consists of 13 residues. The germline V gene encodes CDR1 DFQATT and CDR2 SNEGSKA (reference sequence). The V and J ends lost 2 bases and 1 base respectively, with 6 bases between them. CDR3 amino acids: CSARQGSNQPQHF. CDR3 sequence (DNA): TGCAGTGCTAGACAGGGAAGCAATCAGCCCCAGCATTTT.

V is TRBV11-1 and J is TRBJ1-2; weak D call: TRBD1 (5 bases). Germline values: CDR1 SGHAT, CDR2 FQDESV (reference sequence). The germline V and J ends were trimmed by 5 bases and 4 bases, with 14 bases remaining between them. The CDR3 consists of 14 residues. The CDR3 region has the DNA TGTGCCAGCAGCCCAGGAGGACATCGCTATGGCTACACCTTC. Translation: CASSPGGHRYGYTF.

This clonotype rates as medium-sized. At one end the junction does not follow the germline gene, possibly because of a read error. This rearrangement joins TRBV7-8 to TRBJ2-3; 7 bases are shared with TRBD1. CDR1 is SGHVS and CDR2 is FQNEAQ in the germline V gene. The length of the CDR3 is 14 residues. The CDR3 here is CASSASLGTDTQFF. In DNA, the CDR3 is TGTGCCAGCAGCGCATCCCTTGGGACAGATACGCAGTTTTTT.

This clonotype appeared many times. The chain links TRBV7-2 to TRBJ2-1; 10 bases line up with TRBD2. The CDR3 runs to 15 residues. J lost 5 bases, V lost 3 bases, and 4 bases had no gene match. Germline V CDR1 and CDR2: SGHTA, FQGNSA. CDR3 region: CASSLGLAINNEQFF. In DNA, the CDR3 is TGTGCCAGCAGCTTGGGACTAGCGATAAACAATGAGCAGTTCTTC.

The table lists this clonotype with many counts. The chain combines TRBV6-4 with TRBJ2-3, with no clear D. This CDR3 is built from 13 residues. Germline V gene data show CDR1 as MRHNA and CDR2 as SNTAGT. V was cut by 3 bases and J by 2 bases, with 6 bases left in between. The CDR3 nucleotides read TGTGCCAGCAGTGAGGCACACACAGATACGCAGTATTTT. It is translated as CASSEAHTDTQYF.

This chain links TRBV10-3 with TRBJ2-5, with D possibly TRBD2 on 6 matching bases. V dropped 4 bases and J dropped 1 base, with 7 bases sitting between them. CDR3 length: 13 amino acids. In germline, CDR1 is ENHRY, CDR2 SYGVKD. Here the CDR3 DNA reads TGTGCCATCAGTGGGACTACCCAAGAGACCCAGTACTTC. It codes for CAISGTTQETQYF.

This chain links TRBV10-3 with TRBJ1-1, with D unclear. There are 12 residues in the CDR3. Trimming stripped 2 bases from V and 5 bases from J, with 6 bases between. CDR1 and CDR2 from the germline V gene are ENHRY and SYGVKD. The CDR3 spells CAISEIRTEAFF. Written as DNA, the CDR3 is TGTGCCATCAGTGAGATACGAACTGAAGCTTTCTTT.

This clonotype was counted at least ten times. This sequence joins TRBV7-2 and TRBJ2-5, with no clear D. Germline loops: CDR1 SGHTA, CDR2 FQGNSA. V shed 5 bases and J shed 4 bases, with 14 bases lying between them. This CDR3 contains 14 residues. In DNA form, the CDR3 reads TGTGCCAGCAGCCGCCAATGGCAGCTAGAGACCCAGTACTTC. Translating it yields CASSRQWQLETQYF.

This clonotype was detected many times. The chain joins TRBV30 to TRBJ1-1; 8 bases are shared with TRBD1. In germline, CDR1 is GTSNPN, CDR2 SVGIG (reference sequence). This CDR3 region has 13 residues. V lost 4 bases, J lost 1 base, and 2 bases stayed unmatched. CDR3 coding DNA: TGTGCCTGGATCGGACAGGGGAACACTGAAGCTTTCTTT. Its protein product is CAWIGQGNTEAFF.

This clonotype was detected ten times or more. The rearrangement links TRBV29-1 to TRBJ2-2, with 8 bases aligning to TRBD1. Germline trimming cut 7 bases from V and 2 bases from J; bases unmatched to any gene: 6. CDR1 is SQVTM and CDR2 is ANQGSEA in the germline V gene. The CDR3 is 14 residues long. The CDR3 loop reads CSARQGLNTGELFF. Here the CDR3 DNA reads TGCAGCGCCCGACAGGGGTTAAACACCGGGGAGCTGTTTTTT.

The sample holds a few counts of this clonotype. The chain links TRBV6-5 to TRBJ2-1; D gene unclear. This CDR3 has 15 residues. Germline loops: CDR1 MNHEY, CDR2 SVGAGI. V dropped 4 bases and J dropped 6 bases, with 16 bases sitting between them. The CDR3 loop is CASSFFRDGRNEQFF. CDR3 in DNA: TGTGCCAGCAGTTTCTTCCGCGACGGCCGCAATGAGCAGTTCTTC.

CDR3 region: CASSQGQGIDTGELFF. The CDR3 DNA reads TGCGCCAGCAGCCAGGGACAGGGGATCGACACCGGGGAGCTGTTTTTT. The chain links TRBV4-1 to TRBJ2-2; 10 bases agree with TRBD1. Germline lookup yields CDR1 MGHRA and CDR2 YSYEKL. Trimming took 3 bases from V and 3 from J; bases not matched to a gene: 4. The CDR3 has 16 residues.

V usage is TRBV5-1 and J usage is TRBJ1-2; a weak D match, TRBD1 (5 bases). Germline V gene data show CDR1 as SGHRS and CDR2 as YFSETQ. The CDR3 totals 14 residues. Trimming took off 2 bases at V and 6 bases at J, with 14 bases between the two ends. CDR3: CASSFADKTNGYTF. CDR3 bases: TGCGCCAGCAGCTTCGCGGACAAGACCAATGGCTACACCTTC.

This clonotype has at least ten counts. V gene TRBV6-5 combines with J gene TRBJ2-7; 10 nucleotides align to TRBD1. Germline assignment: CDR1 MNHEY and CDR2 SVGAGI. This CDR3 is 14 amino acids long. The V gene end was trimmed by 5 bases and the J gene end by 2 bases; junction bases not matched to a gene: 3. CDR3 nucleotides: TGTGCCAGCAGTCCGGACAGGGGGGCCTACGAGCAGTACTTC. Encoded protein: CASSPDRGAYEQYF.

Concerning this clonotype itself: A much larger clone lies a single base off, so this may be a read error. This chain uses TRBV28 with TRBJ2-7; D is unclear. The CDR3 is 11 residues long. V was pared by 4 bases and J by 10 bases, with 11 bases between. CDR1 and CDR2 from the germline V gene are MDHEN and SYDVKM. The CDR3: CASSWPRRQYF. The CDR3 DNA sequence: TGTGCCAGCAGTTGGCCGAGACGTCAGTACTTC.

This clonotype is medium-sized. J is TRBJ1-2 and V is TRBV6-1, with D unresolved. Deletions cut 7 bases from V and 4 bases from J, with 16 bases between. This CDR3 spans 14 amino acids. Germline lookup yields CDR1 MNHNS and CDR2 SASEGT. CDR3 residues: CASTPRAGGYGYTF. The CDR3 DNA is TGTGCCAGCACCCCCCGAGCGGGAGGCTATGGCTACACCTTC.

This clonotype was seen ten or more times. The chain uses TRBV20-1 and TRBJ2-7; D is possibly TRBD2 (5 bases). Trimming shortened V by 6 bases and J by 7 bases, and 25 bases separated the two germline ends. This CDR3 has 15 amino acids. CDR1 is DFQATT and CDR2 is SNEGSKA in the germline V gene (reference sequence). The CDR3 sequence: CSARPGITTSGEQYF. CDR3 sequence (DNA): TGCAGTGCGCGGCCCGGGATCACCACTTCGGGAGAGCAGTACTTC.